Shown below are 16 T cell receptor beta chains from a single sample sequenced in a study of blood T cell repertoires in COVID-19 (dated by TCRdb to 2018 to 2021). The receptor library was made with the immunoSEQ multiplex PCR assay. This immuneACCESS table, as held by TCRdb, lists in-frame sequences with V and J called but not all clones. Of the missing ones, under half trace to an unresolved V gene in checked studies; the others have no known cause. The sample has tens of thousands of clones on record, 75% to 90% of them singletons. The ten most abundant clones make up roughly 14% of the sample. Material for sequencing was peripheral blood. These receptors were taken from a man in his 70s with active or convalescent COVID-19.

The chain employs TRBV4-2 and TRBJ2-1, with 11 bases identical to TRBD2. Germline loops: CDR1 LGHNA, CDR2 YNFKEQ. There are 20 residues in the CDR3. Losses at the gene ends were 5 bases for V and 1 base for J; bases not matched to a gene: 16. The CDR3 coding sequence is TGTGCCAGCAGCGAAACTACGGCGGCTAGCGGGAGGATGTCCTACAATGAGCAGTTCTTC. It translates to CASSETTAASGRMSYNEQFF.

The V gene is TRBV7-9, the J gene TRBJ1-1, with TRBD1 matching 8 bases. CDR3 length: 14 amino acids. Germline trimming cut 5 bases from V and 4 bases from J; bases unmatched to any gene: 6. Germline V gives CDR1 SEHNR, CDR2 FQNEAQ (reference sequence). CDR3 coding DNA: TGTGCCAGCAGCCCGCAGGGGGCCAGCACTGAAGCTTTCTTT. Translated: CASSPQGASTEAFF.

The CDR3 is CSSLGDRNTEAFF. The CDR3 bases are TGCAGCTCCCTGGGGGACAGGAACACTGAAGCTTTCTTT. This sequence joins TRBV29-1 and TRBJ1-1, with 7 bases identical to TRBD1. The germline CDR1 and CDR2 sequences are SQVTM and ANQGSEA. This CDR3 has 13 amino acids. V shed 8 bases and J 1 base; nucleotides not matched to a gene: 7.

CDR3 in amino acids: CASRGASTDTQYF. The CDR3 bases are TGTGCCAGTAGGGGGGCTAGCACAGATACGCAGTATTTT. The chain combines TRBV19 with TRBJ2-3; D is possibly TRBD1 (6 bases). The germline V gene has CDR1 LNHDA and CDR2 SQIVND (reference sequence). The V end was cut by 6 bases, the J end by 0 bases, with 7 bases between. This CDR3 comprises 13 residues.

This chain uses TRBV19 with TRBJ2-1; the match to TRBD2 covers 13 bases. The CDR3 covers 19 residues. The V and J ends lost 3 bases and 3 bases, in that order; junction bases with no gene match: 11. Per germline, CDR1 LNHDA and CDR2 SQIVND (reference sequence). The chain's CDR3 is CASSITALAGGPIYNEQFF. The CDR3 DNA is TGTGCCAGTAGTATTACGGCACTAGCGGGAGGGCCGATCTACAATGAGCAGTTCTTC.

The rearrangement uses TRBV7-9 and TRBJ1-6; possibly TRBD1 for D (6 bases). CDR3 length: 16 residues. V was shortened by 8 bases and J by 0 bases, with 14 bases between the two germline ends. Germline V gene lookup returns CDR1 SEHNR and CDR2 FQNEAQ (reference sequence). In DNA, the CDR3 is TGTGCCAGCTCCGAGGGGGTCAGCTCCTATAATTCACCCCTCCACTTT. This sequence encodes CASSEGVSSYNSPLHF.

This chain links TRBV19 with TRBJ2-7; D may be TRBD1 (6 bases). V was cut by 5 bases and J by 0 bases, with 14 bases left in between. The CDR3 covers 15 residues. From germline, CDR1 is LNHDA and CDR2 SQIVND (reference sequence). The CDR3 DNA sequence: TGTGCCAGTAGTTCACTCCAGGGGAGCTCCTACGAGCAGTACTTC. This encodes CASSSLQGSSYEQYF.

V gene TRBV18 combines with J gene TRBJ1-2; TRBD1 is a possible D gene (5 bases). The V gene's germline CDR1 is KGHSH and CDR2 LQKENI. The CDR3 length is 13 residues. Trimming took off 3 bases at V and 4 bases at J, with 9 bases between the two ends. The CDR3, as DNA: TGTGCCAGCTCACCCCAGGGTCCCTATGGCTACACCTTC. Its protein is CASSPQGPYGYTF.

V usage is TRBV9 and J usage is TRBJ2-1; the D is unclear. CDR1 is SGDLS and CDR2 is YYNGEE in the germline V gene. Trimming stripped 0 bases from V and 5 bases from J, with 6 bases between. This CDR3 region has 13 residues. The CDR3 here is CASSVGRNNEQFF. The CDR3 coding sequence is TGTGCCAGCAGCGTAGGGCGGAACAATGAGCAGTTCTTC.

This clone was detected a few times. This rearrangement joins TRBV30 to TRBJ1-5, with TRBD1 matching 7 bases. The CDR3 is 13 amino acids. CDR1 and CDR2 (germline): GTSNPN, SVGIG (reference sequence). The junction had 1 base not matched to a gene; V was cut back by 3 bases and J by 2 bases. The CDR3 loop is CAWSQGGNQPQHF. The CDR3 region has the DNA TGTGCCTGGAGCCAGGGGGGCAATCAGCCCCAGCATTTT.

The chain couples TRBV7-2 to TRBJ2-1; 10 bases are shared with TRBD2. CDR3 size: 15 residues. Unmatched junction bases numbered 9, after V lost 6 bases and J lost 7 bases. Germline CDR1 reads SGHTA; CDR2 reads FQGNSA. The DNA for the CDR3 is TGTGCCAGCAGACCCAGCGGGAGGGGTGGGAATGAGCAGTTCTTC. Protein product: CASRPSGRGGNEQFF.

The chain has TRBV5-1 and TRBJ2-3; no definite D call. With 0 bases removed from V and 0 bases from J, the gap between germline ends came to 8 bases. The germline V gene has CDR1 SGHRS and CDR2 YFSETQ. The CDR3 spans 15 residues. The CDR3 bases are TGCGCCAGCAGCTTGGGAACAGCTAGCACAGATACGCAGTATTTT. Translated: CASSLGTASTDTQYF.

This clone appeared a single time. The chain combines TRBV21-1 with TRBJ1-2; TRBD1 is taken as the D call from the table, unchecked against the DNA. TRBV21-1 is a pseudogene locus. The CDR3 length is 16 residues. CDR3: CASSKSGTGTGTGYTF. CDR3 coding DNA: TGTGCCAGCAGCAAATCAGGGACAGGGACTGGGACTGGCTACACCTTC.

The DNA for the CDR3 is TGTGCCTGGACAGGGGGCAGGGCACCCCTCCACTTT. As protein: CAWTGGRAPLHF. The V call is TRBV30, the J call TRBJ1-6; 8 bases are a match to TRBD1. The CDR3 length is 12 residues. Trimming at V came to 4 bases and at J to 11 bases, leaving 4 bases not matched to a gene. Germline V lookup: CDR1 GTSNPN, CDR2 SVGIG (reference sequence).

The chain carries TRBV5-6 and TRBJ1-3; D is perhaps TRBD1 (5 bases). The CDR3 is 14 residues long. With 4 bases removed from V and 4 bases from J, the gap between germline ends came to 12 bases. The germline V gene has CDR1 SGHDT and CDR2 YYEEEE. DNA of the CDR3: TGTGCCAGCAGCCGGGCAGGGTCAGGAAACACCATATATTTT. Translation gives CASSRAGSGNTIYF. The whole variable domain, remainder taken from reference TRBV5-6 and TRBJ1-3, is DAGVTQSPTHLIKTRGQQVTLRCSPKSGHDTVSWYQQALGQGPQFIFQYYEEEERQRGNFPDRFSGHQFPNYSSELNVNALLLGDSALYLCASSRAGSGNTIYFGEGSWLTVV.

The chain carries TRBV19 and TRBJ1-2, with D perhaps matching TRBD1 (5 bases). V gave up 3 bases and J gave up 2 bases, with 10 bases separating them. The CDR3 consists of 14 residues. Germline lookup yields CDR1 LNHDA and CDR2 SQIVND (reference sequence). The CDR3 loop is CASSIHQGNYGYTF. As DNA, the CDR3 is TGTGCCAGTAGTATCCATCAGGGCAACTATGGCTACACCTTC. Full variable domain (outside the CDR3, taken from reference TRBV19 and TRBJ1-2): DGGITQSPKYLFRKEGQNVTLSCEQNLNHDAMYWYRQDPGQGLRLIYYSQIVNDFQKGDIAEGYSVSREKKESFPLTVTSAQKNPTAFYLCASSIHQGNYGYTFGSGTRLTVV.